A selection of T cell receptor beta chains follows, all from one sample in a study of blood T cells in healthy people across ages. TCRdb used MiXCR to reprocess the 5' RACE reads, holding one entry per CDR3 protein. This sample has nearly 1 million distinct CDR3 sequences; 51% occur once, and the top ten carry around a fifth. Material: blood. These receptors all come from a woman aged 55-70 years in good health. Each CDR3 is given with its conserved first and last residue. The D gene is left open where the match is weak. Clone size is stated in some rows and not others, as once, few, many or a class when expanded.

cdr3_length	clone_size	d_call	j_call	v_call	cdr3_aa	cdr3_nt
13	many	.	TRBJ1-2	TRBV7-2	CASSPTADYGYTF	TGTGCCAGCAGCCCGACAGCGGACTATGGCTACACCTTC
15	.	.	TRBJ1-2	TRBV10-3	CAISEGSAANYGYTF	TGTGCTATCAGTGAAGGTTCAGCGGCTAACTATGGCTACACCTTC
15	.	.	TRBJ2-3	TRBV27	CATGPGGWRPDTQYF	TGTGCCACCGGCCCCGGAGGATGGCGACCAGATACGCAGTATTTT
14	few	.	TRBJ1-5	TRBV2	CASSRGQSNQPQHF	TGTGCCAGCAGCCGCGGACAGAGCAATCAGCCCCAGCATTTT
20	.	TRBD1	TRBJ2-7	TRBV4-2	CASSQPWTRVAGTGLYEQYF	TGTGCCAGCAGCCAACCCTGGACCCGCGTGGCCGGGACAGGGCTCTACGAGCAGTACTTC
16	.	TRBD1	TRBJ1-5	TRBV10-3	CAISETTGGIRQPQHF	TGTGCCATCAGTGAGACCACAGGGGGAATCAGGCAGCCCCAGCATTTT
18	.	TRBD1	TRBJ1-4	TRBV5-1	CASSSALGQSATNEKLFF	TGCGCCAGCAGCTCTGCGCTGGGACAGTCTGCAACTAATGAAAAACTGTTTTTT
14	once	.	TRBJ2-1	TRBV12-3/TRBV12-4	CASNPRGPYNEQFF	TGTGCCAGCAATCCCAGGGGTCCCTACAATGAGCAGTTCTTC
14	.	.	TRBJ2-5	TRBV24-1	CATSDPAGDETQYF	TGTGCCACCAGTGACCCTGCAGGGGATGAGACCCAGTACTTC
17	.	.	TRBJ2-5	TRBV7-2	CASSKIGSGEPPRLRYF	TGTGCCAGCAGTAAAATAGGCAGCGGAGAACCCCCCCGGTTGCGGTACTTC
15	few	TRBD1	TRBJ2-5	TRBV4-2	CASSSNRGQEETQYF	TGTGCCAGCAGCTCGAACAGGGGGCAAGAGGAGACCCAGTACTTC
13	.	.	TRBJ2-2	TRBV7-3	CASSLTTTGELFF	TGTGCCAGCAGCTTAACGACCACCGGGGAGCTGTTTTTT
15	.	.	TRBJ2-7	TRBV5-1	CASSLEPGRSYEQYF	TGCGCCAGCAGCTTGGAGCCGGGACGGAGCTACGAGCAGTACTTC
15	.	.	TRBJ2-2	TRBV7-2	CASSPRLATTGELFF	TGTGCCAGCAGCCCCCGGTTAGCGACTACCGGGGAGCTGTTTTTT
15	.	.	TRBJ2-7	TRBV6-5	CASSYSRDRTYEQYF	TGTGCCAGCAGTTACTCGCGGGACAGAACCTACGAGCAGTACTTC
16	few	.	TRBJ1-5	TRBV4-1	CASNQWDAGNNQPQHF	TGCGCCAGCAACCAATGGGACGCAGGGAACAATCAGCCCCAGCATTTT
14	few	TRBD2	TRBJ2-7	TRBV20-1	CSAPSASGSYEQYF	TGCAGTGCTCCTAGCGCTAGCGGGAGTTACGAGCAGTACTTC
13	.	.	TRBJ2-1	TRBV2	CASRVRMDNEQFF	TGTGCCAGCAGAGTCCGGATGGACAATGAGCAGTTCTTC
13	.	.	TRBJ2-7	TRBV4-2	CASSQDYAHEQYF	TGTGCCAGCAGCCAAGATTACGCCCACGAGCAGTACTTC
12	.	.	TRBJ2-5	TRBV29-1	CSVDNGEETQYF	TGCAGCGTTGATAATGGGGAAGAGACCCAGTACTTC
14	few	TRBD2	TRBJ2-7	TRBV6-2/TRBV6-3	CASRGLAAYNEQYF	TGTGCCAGCAGGGGACTAGCGGCCTACAATGAGCAGTACTTC
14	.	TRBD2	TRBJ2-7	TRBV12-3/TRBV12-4	CASSFGGAHYEQYF	TGTGCCAGCAGTTTCGGGGGGGCCCACTACGAGCAGTACTTC
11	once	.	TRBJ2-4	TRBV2	CASSGDGGVYF	TGTGCCAGCAGTGGGGACGGAGGGGTGTACTTC
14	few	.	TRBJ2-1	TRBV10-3	CAISPTPSYNEQFF	TGTGCCATCAGTCCGACTCCCTCCTACAATGAGCAGTTCTTC
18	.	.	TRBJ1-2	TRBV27	CASSFRKITAGPMDGYTF	TGTGCCAGCAGTTTTAGGAAGATCACCGCAGGCCCTATGGATGGCTACACCTTC
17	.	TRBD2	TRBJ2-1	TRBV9	CASSVASGRLSPNEQFF	TGTGCCAGCAGCGTAGCCAGCGGGAGGCTTTCCCCCAATGAGCAGTTCTTC
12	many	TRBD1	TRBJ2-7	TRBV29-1	CSVLQGAYEQYF	TGCAGCGTTCTACAGGGGGCCTACGAGCAGTACTTC
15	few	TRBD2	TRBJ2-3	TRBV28	CASSPVAGESDTQYF	TGTGCCAGCAGTCCTGTAGCGGGAGAGTCAGATACGCAGTATTTT
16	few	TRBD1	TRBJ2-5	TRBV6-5	CASSYSPGQGQETQYF	TGTGCCAGCAGTTACTCGCCGGGACAGGGTCAAGAGACCCAGTACTTC
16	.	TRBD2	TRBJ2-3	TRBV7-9	CASSPGTSGNTDTQYF	TGTGCCAGCAGCCCGGGGACTAGCGGTAACACAGATACGCAGTATTTT
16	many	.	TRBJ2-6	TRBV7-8	CASSTWTATGANVLTF	TGTGCCAGCAGCACTTGGACGGCGACTGGGGCCAACGTCCTGACTTTC
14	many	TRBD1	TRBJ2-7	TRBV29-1	CSVEKGTGNYEQYF	TGCAGCGTTGAAAAAGGGACAGGGAATTACGAGCAGTACTTC
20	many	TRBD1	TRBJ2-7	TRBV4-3	CASSQVYSGFLGQGAYEQYF	TGCGCCAGCAGCCAAGTCTATTCAGGCTTTTTGGGACAGGGGGCCTACGAGCAGTACTTC
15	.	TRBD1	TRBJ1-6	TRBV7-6	CASSETGAGSSPLHF	TGTGCCAGCAGCGAGACAGGGGCGGGATCTTCACCCCTCCACTTT
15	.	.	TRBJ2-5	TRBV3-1	CASRNLIRGERTQYF	TGTGCCAGCCGAAATCTTATAAGAGGGGAGCGGACCCAGTACTTC